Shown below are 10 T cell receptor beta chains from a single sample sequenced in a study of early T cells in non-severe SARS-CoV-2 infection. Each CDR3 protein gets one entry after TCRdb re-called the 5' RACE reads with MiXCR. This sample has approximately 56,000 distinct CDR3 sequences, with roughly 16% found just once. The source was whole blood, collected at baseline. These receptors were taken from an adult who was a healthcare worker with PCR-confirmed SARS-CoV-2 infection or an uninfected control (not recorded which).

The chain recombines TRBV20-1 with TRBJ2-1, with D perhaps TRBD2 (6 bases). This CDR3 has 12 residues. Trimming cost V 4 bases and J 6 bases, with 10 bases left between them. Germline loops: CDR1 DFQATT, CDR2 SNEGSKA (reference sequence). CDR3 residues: CSAKGLLNEQFF. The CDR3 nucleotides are TGCAGTGCTAAGGGACTGCTCAATGAGCAGTTCTTC.

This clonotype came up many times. The CDR3, as DNA: TGTGCCAGCAGTCCTACTAGCGGGGGGAGGATCGGAGAGCAGTACTTC. Translating gives CASSPTSGGRIGEQYF. This chain uses TRBV12-3 or TRBV12-4 with TRBJ2-7; 12 positions agree with TRBD2. The V and J ends lost 5 bases and 7 bases, in that order; junction bases with no gene match: 12. CDR3 length equals 16 residues.

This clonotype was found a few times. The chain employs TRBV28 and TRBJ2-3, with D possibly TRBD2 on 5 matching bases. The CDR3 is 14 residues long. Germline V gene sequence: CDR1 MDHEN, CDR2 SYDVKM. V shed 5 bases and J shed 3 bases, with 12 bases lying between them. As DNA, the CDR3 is TGTGCCAGCAGTCCCGGACTGATGACAGATACGCAGTATTTT. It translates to CASSPGLMTDTQYF.

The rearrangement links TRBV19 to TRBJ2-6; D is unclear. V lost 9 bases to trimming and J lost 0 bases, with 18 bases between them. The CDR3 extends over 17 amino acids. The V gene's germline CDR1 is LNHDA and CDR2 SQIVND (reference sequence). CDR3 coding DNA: TGTGCCAGCCAACGGGCCGCCGGCAGCTCTGGGGCCAACGTCCTGACTTTC. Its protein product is CASQRAAGSSGANVLTF.

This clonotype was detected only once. Written as DNA, the CDR3 is TGTGCCAGCAGCGTCGTCCTCGGGACAGACGCTGGGACCCAGTACTTC. Translated: CASSVVLGTDAGTQYF. The gene calls are TRBV7-9 and TRBJ2-5; 7 bases line up with TRBD1. Germline V lookup: CDR1 SEHNR, CDR2 FQNEAQ (reference sequence). The CDR3 is 16 residues long. J was trimmed by 7 bases and V by 5 bases; bases with no gene match: 16.

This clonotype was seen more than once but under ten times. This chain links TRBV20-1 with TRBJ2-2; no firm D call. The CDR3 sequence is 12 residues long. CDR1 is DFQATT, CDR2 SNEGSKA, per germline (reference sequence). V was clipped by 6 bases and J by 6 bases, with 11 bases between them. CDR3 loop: CSATHPAGELFF. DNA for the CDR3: TGCAGTGCCACTCATCCCGCCGGGGAGCTGTTTTTT.

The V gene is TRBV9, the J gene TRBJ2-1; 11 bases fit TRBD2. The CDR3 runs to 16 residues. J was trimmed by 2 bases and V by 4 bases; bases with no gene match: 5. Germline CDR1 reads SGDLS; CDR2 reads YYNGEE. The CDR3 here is CASSPQTSGAYNEQFF. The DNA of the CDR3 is TGTGCCAGCAGCCCTCAGACTAGCGGGGCCTACAATGAGCAGTTCTTC. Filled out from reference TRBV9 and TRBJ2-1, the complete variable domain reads DSGVTQTPKHLITATGQRVTLRCSPRSGDLSVYWYQQSLDQGLQFLIQYYNGEERAKGNILERFSAQQFPDLHSELNLSSLELGDSALYFCASSPQTSGAYNEQFFGPGTRLTVL.

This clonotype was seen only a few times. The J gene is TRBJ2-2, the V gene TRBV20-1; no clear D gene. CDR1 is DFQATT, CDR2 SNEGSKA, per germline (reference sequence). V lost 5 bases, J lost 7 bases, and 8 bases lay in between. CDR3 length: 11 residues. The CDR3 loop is CSAVDGGELFF. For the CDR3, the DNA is TGCAGTGCTGTCGACGGCGGGGAGCTGTTTTTT.

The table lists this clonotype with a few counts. Here the CDR3 reads CASSSRMGNEQYF. The CDR3 nucleotides read TGTGCCAGCAGCTCCAGGATGGGTAACGAGCAGTACTTC. The chain joins TRBV11-3 to TRBJ2-7; D is undetermined. The germline CDR1 and CDR2 sequences are SGHNT and YENEEA. CDR3 length: 13 residues. V lost 4 bases and J lost 5, with 12 bases in between.

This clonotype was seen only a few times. The CDR3 reads CASSSPGTDGYTF. CDR3 nucleotide sequence: TGTGCCAGCAGCAGTCCCGGGACAGATGGCTACACCTTC. This chain links TRBV6-6 with TRBJ1-2, with TRBD1 matching over 7 bases. The germline CDR1 and CDR2 sequences are MNHNY and SVGAGI (reference sequence). V trimming: 6 bases; J trimming: 6 bases; junction bases outside the gene matches: 7. This CDR3 has 13 amino acids.